What follows describes a single T cell receptor beta chain. Its specificity is not known. The CDR3 end is not reached by the read, which stops 3 residues before it; the germline J gene fills it in. This entry belongs to a study of Tregs in tolerant kidney transplant recipients. Clones were read by immunoSEQ multiplex PCR, and TCRdb kept only the in-frame ones, dropping some. The sample table includes tens of thousands of clones. Thawed PBMCs were FACS-sorted into unstimulated CD4+CD25+CD127- regulatory T cells, CD4+CD25- non-regulatory cells, CD4 and CD8 cells. Study outcomes and limitations: Validation in larger populations is needed because few patients were studied. Nucleotide sequences could not be compared across some patients' samples due to primer changes. In tolerant patients, donor-specific Tregs outgrew total Tregs, suggesting antigen-driven expansion.

The CDR3 totals 13 residues. CDR1 is SGHTA and CDR2 is FQGNSA in the germline V gene. Trimming took off 6 bases at V and 5 bases at J, with 13 bases between the two ends. This sequence originates from a human donor who received a combined kidney and bone marrow transplant. The sample here was CD4+ T cells from blood, taken before the transplant. The J gene is TRBJ1-1, the V gene TRBV7-2, with D perhaps matching TRBD1 (6 bases). The sequenced CDR3 bases are TGTGCCAGCAGGAGAGACAGGCCTACTGAA. This gives the protein CASRRDRPTE. The entire CDR3 is CASRRDRPTEAFF.